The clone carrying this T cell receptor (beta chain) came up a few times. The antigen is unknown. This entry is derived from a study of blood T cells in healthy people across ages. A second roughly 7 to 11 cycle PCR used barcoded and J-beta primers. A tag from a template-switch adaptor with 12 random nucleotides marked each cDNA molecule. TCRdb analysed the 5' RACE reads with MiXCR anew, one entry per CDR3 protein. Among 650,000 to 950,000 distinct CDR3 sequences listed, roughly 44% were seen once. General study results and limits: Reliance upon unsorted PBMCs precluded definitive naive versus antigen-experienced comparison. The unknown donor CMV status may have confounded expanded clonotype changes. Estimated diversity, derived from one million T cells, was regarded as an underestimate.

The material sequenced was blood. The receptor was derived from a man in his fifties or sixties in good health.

The CDR3 reads CASSVVVPSPLHF. DNA of the CDR3: TGTGCCAGCAGCGTTGTGGTTCCCTCACCCCTCCACTTT. The J gene is TRBJ1-6, the V gene TRBV6-1; D unresolved. CDR1 is MNHNS, CDR2 SASEGT, per germline. V lost 6 bases to trimming and J lost 10 bases, with 13 bases between them. The CDR3 runs to 13 residues.